This TCR beta chain originates from a study of T-cell reconstitution after alpha-beta-depleted transplantation in children. The J segment lost 4 bases and the V segment lost 3 bases, leaving 9 bases of the junction unmatched. Germline lookup yields CDR1 MDHEN and CDR2 SYDVKM. The CDR3 length is 16 residues. The TCRbeta library incorporated unique molecular identifiers. TCRdb used MiXCR to reprocess the PCR reads, holding one entry per CDR3 protein. The sample holds fewer than 550,000 distinct CDR3 sequences, about 11% seen once. This clonotype was recorded many times. Antigen: not known. Findings of the study overall: From surviving recipient T cells and thymic progenitors came the high day-60 TCRbeta diversity observed in some patients. Newly generated T cells supplied most T-cell counts and diversity one year post-transplant. About two months after transplant, alpha-beta T cells reportedly came from several hundred expanded graft clones.

The chain recombines TRBV28 with TRBJ2-5, with 9 bases identical to TRBD2. The sample was PBMCs, taken before TCRalphabeta/CD19-depleted stem cell transplant. This clonotype was obtained from a child under 10 years old with inherited bone marrow failure, due to receive a stem cell transplant. CDR3 sequence reads: CASSFGVSGSLETQYF. The CDR3, as DNA: TGTGCCAGCAGTTTCGGGGTTAGCGGGAGCTTAGAGACCCAGTACTTC.